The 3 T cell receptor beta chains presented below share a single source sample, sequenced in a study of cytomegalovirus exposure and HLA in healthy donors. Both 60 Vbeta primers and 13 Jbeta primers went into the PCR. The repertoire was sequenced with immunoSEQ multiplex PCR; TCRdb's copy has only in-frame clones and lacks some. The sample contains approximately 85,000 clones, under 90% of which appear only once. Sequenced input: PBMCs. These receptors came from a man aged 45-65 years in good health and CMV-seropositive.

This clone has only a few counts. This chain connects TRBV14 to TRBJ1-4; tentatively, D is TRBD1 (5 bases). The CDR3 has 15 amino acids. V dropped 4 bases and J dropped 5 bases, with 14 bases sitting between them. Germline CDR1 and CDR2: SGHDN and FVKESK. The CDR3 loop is CASSRDRLLNEKLFF. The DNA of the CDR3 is TGTGCCAGCAGCCGAGACAGACTACTAAATGAAAAACTGTTTTTT.

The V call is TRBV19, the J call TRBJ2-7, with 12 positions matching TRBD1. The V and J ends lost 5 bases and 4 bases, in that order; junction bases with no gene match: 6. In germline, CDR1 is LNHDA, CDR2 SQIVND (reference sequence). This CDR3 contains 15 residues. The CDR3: CASSPGTGGFYEQYF. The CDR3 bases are TGTGCCAGTAGTCCTGGGACAGGGGGCTTTTACGAGCAGTACTTC.

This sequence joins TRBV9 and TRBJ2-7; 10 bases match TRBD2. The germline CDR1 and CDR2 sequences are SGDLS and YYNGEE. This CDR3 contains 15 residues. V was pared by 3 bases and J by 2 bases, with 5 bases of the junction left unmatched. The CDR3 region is CASSARTSGPYEQYF. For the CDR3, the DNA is TGTGCCAGCAGCGCAAGGACTAGCGGCCCCTACGAGCAGTACTTC.